Presented here are 9 T cell receptor beta chains from one specimen sequenced in a study of T cell responses to AZD1222 COVID-19 vaccine. Profiled with immunoSEQ multiplex PCR; TCRdb holds only in-frame clones, not every one. In the table there are about 140,000 clones, roughly 92% of which are singletons. Sequenced material: peripheral blood, taken on day 0 of AZD1222 vaccination. The receptors come from an adult in good health.

V is TRBV30 and J is TRBJ1-6; no firm D call. The CDR3 has 12 amino acids. V was shortened by 3 bases and J by 6 bases, with 6 bases between the two germline ends. Germline V gene sequence: CDR1 GTSNPN, CDR2 SVGIG (reference sequence). CDR3 loop: CAWSLPNSPLHF. The CDR3 DNA reads as TGTGCCTGGAGCTTACCTAATTCACCCCTCCACTTT.

The chain joins TRBV4-1 to TRBJ1-2; D is ambiguous. Germline CDR1 reads MGHRA; CDR2 reads YSYEKL. Trimming took off 2 bases at V and 3 bases at J, with 28 bases between the two ends. CDR3 size: 20 residues. CDR3 nucleotides: TGCGCCAGCAGCCAAATTTTAATCCGAACGGCCCGCGCCCCTTACTATGGCTACACCTTC. This codes for CASSQILIRTARAPYYGYTF.

The rearrangement joins TRBV11-1 to TRBJ2-7; TRBD1 matches at 7 bases. Unmatched junction bases numbered 7, after V lost 5 bases and J lost 3 bases. The CDR3 covers 14 residues. Germline V gene lookup returns CDR1 SGHAT and CDR2 FQDESV (reference sequence). The CDR3 protein is CASSPETGYYEQYF. CDR3 nucleotide sequence: TGTGCCAGCAGCCCTGAGACAGGGTACTACGAGCAGTACTTC.

This rearrangement joins TRBV19 to TRBJ1-1, with D hard to call. V lost 3 bases and J lost 1, with 12 bases in between. Germline V lookup: CDR1 LNHDA, CDR2 SQIVND (reference sequence). There are 15 residues in the CDR3. The CDR3 DNA follows: TGTGCCAGTAGTATTTCGGGGAGCAAGAACACTGAAGCTTTCTTT. This translates into CASSISGSKNTEAFF.

This chain links TRBV24-1 with TRBJ1-2; TRBD1 matches 10 bases. The CDR3 totals 14 residues. With 12 bases clipped from V and 4 bases from J, the junction kept 10 bases outside the gene matches. From germline, CDR1 is KGHDR and CDR2 SFDVKD. As DNA, the CDR3 is TGTGCCTTCCCGGACAGGGGGGACATCTATGGCTACACCTTC. The encoded protein is CAFPDRGDIYGYTF.

The chain has TRBV5-4 and TRBJ2-7, with TRBD1 matching over 8 bases. This CDR3 region has 15 residues. CDR1 is SGHNT, CDR2 YYREEE, per germline (reference sequence). The junction had 9 bases not matched to a gene; V was cut back by 4 bases and J by 3 bases. CDR3 sequence reads: CASSQSNGQGYEQYF. The CDR3 DNA sequence: TGTGCCAGCAGCCAAAGCAACGGACAGGGCTACGAGCAGTACTTC.

The J gene is TRBJ2-3, the V gene TRBV12-3 or TRBV12-4; TRBD1 agrees at 9 bases. CDR3 length equals 12 residues. Trimming at V came to 4 bases and at J to 14 bases, leaving 7 bases not matched to a gene. CDR3 DNA: TGTGCCAGCAGTTCTCCCTGGGACAGGGCGTATTTT. Translation: CASSSPWDRAYF.

The V call is TRBV18, the J call TRBJ1-2; D is undetermined. Germline CDR1 and CDR2: KGHSH and LQKENI. V gave up 1 base and J gave up 4 bases, with 10 bases separating them. This CDR3 region has 14 residues. The CDR3, as DNA: TGTGCCAGCTCACCACTGGACGACTTCTATGGCTACACCTTC. This encodes CASSPLDDFYGYTF.

The J gene is TRBJ2-1, the V gene TRBV11-2, with D possibly called TRBD1 or TRBD2 (5 bases each). Germline V lookup: CDR1 SGHAT, CDR2 FQNNGV. There are 14 residues in the CDR3. Trimming shortened V by 6 bases and J by 2 bases, and 11 bases separated the two germline ends. The CDR3 spells CASSPSGPYNEQFF. The CDR3 bases are TGTGCCAGCAGTCCTTCGGGACCCTACAATGAGCAGTTCTTC.